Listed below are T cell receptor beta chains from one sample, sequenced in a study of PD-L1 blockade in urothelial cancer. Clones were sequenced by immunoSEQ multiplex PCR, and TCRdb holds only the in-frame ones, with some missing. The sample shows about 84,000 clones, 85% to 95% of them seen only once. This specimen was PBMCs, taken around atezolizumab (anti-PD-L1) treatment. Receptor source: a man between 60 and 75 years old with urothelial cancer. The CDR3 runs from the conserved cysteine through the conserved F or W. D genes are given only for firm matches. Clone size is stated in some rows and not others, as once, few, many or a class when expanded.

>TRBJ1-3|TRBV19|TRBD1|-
TGTGCCAGTAGCAACAGGGGTGGGAGCTCTGGAAACACCATATATTTT
CASSNRGGSSGNTIYF
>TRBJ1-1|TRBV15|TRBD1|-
TGTGCCACCAGCAGAGATTTTTCGGACAGGGGCGAAGCTTTCTTT
CATSRDFSDRGEAFF
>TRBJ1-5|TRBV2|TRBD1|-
TGTGCCAGCAGTGGGGACAGGGGAAATCAGCCCCAGCATTTT
CASSGDRGNQPQHF
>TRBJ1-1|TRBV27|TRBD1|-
TGTGCCAGCAGTTTATCCGGGACAGCGAACACTGAAGCTTTCTTT
CASSLSGTANTEAFF
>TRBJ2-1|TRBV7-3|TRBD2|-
TGTGCCAGCAGCTTACATGATTCTAGCGGTGGATCCTACAATGAGCAGTTCTTC
CASSLHDSSGGSYNEQFF
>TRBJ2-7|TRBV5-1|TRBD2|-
TGCGCCAGCAGCCACGGGCGGGGGGGTCCCTCCTACGAGCAGTACTTC
CASSHGRGGPSYEQYF
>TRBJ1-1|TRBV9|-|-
TGTGCCAGCAGCGCCACTTTTGGAGCGAACACTGAAGCTTTCTTT
CASSATFGANTEAFF
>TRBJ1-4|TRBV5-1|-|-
TGCGCCAGCAGCTCGGGGGCAACTAATGAAAAACTGTTTTTT
CASSSGATNEKLFF
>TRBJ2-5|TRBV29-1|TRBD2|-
TGCAGCGTTGCTAGCGGGATCGGTGAGACCCAGTACTTC
CSVASGIGETQYF
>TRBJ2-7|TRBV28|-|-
TGTGCCACATTAGCGAGTTCCTACGAGCAGTACTTC
CATLASSYEQYF
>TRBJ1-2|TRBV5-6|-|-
TGTGCCAGCAGTTTTGGGACAATGGCTGGCTACACCTTC
CASSFGTMAGYTF
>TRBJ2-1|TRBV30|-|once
TGTGCCTGGAGTGGACAAGCGAGCGGGACAGGCAAGTACAATGAGCAGTTCTTC
CAWSGQASGTGKYNEQFF
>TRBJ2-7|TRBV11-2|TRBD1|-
TGTGCCAGCAGCGACCTATGGACAGGCAACTACGAGCAGTACTTC
CASSDLWTGNYEQYF
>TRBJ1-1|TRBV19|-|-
TGTGCCAGTAGTATATCGACTGGCACTGAAGCTTTCTTT
CASSISTGTEAFF
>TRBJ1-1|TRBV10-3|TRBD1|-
TGTGCCATTGGACAGGGGGGGAACACTGAAGCTTTCTTT
CAIGQGGNTEAFF
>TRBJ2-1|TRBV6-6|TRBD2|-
TGTGCCAGCAGTTATAGCGGGGGGGCCGACGACAATGAGCAGTTCTTC
CASSYSGGADDNEQFF
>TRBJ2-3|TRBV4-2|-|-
TGTGCCAGCAGCCCCGGGGTTGGGTCAGATACGCAGTATTTT
CASSPGVGSDTQYF
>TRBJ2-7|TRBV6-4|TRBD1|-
TGTGCCAGCAGCAAAGGACAGGGGGCTTCCCAAAGATCCTACGAGCAGTACTTC
CASSKGQGASQRSYEQYF